The clone carrying this TCR beta chain was recorded a few times. The target antigen is unknown. This entry comes from a study of beta chain features in type 1 diabetes. Study-wide context: Sorted cells, about 99 million in number, were examined across all samples. Study findings and constraints: Any role of HLA type in TCRB rearrangement remained unresolved here. Individuals with type 1 diabetes displayed fewer insertions and more deletions at VDJ junctions. Type 1 diabetes patients had TCRB CDR3s that were shorter (moderately but significantly so) in all four CD4+ subsets. Naive, central memory and regulatory TCRB repertoires appeared more similar among patients than healthy donors.

Reverse transcribing all isolated RNA meant expressed TCRB transcripts were sequenced. The assay was immunoSEQ multiplex PCR, and TCRdb's table has in-frame clones only and misses some. This sample has about 370,000 clones, with 9.6% found just once. V was clipped by 4 bases and J by 0 bases; unmatched bases: 7. The CDR3 runs to 16 residues. Germline V lookup: CDR1 SGHNT, CDR2 YYREEE (reference sequence). This chain connects TRBV5-4 to TRBJ2-1, with 7 bases identical to TRBD2. Sequenced input: central memory CD4+ T cells from blood. The TCR was taken from a man aged 25-45 years with type 1 diabetes. The CDR3 DNA is TGTGCCAGCAGCCGTTCTAGCGGAAGCTCCTACAATGAGCAGTTCTTC. Amino acid sequence: CASSRSSGSSYNEQFF.